The 7 T cell receptor beta chains presented below share a single source sample, sequenced in a study of T cell responses to AZD1222 COVID-19 vaccine. Libraries were prepared by immunoSEQ multiplex PCR; TCRdb keeps only in-frame clonotypes and omits some of them. The data hold approximately 200,000 clones, with just over 90% observed a single time. The sample consisted of peripheral blood, taken 28 days after the second AZD1222 dose. These receptors were taken from an adult who received the AZD1222 COVID-19 vaccine.

V is TRBV6-5 and J is TRBJ2-1, with D possibly TRBD1 on 6 matching bases. Germline assignment: CDR1 MNHEY and CDR2 SVGAGI. V was clipped by 7 bases and J by 1 base, with 8 bases between them. This CDR3 comprises 13 residues. CDR3 residues: CASKRGSYNEQFF. CDR3 nucleotide sequence: TGTGCCAGCAAAAGGGGGTCCTACAATGAGCAGTTCTTC.

The rearrangement joins TRBV6-5 to TRBJ2-1; 11 bases line up with TRBD2. Germline-derived CDR1 and CDR2 are MNHEY and SVGAGI. CDR3 length equals 15 residues. Trimming removed 7 bases from V and 5 bases from J; junction bases left unmatched: 7. The CDR3 DNA reads as TGTGCCAGCACTCTACTAGCGGGAGTTAACAATGAGCAGTTCTTC. Protein product: CASTLLAGVNNEQFF.

In DNA, the CDR3 is TGTGCCAGCAGCCCCTCCCGGACGGGACTAGCGGGGCCCTACGAGCAGTACTTC. Its protein product is CASSPSRTGLAGPYEQYF. The genes are TRBV7-3 and TRBJ2-7; 13 positions agree with TRBD2. The CDR3 covers 18 residues. Germline CDR1 is SGHTA and CDR2 is FQGTGA. The trim removed 5 bases at V and 2 bases at J, leaving 12 bases unmatched.

The chain is built from TRBV6-1 and TRBJ1-3; unclear D gene. V lost 1 base to trimming and J lost 0 bases, with 13 bases between them. The germline V gene encodes CDR1 MNHNS and CDR2 SASEGT. This CDR3 is built from 17 residues. Written as DNA, the CDR3 is TGTGCCAGCAGTGAAGGGGCGGTAGCATCCTCTGGAAACACCATATATTTT. This encodes CASSEGAVASSGNTIYF.

The rearrangement joins TRBV15 to TRBJ2-5; TRBD1 aligns across 10 bases. The J segment lost 5 bases and the V segment lost 0 bases, leaving 3 bases of the junction unmatched. Germline V gene data show CDR1 as LNHNV and CDR2 as YYDKDF (reference sequence). This CDR3 is 15 amino acids long. CDR3 coding DNA: TGTGCCACCAGCAGAGATCTGACAGGGGGCGAGACCCAGTACTTC. Translated: CATSRDLTGGETQYF.

CDR3 sequence (DNA): TGTGCCAGCAGGCCAGGGTCCCGGGCTATCGAAAAACTGTTTTTT. Its protein is CASRPGSRAIEKLFF. This chain connects TRBV28 to TRBJ1-4; possible D gene TRBD1, 5 bases. CDR1 and CDR2 from the germline V gene are MDHEN and SYDVKM. Trimming took 6 bases from V and 8 from J, leaving 19 bases between them. The CDR3 consists of 15 residues.

The chain couples TRBV5-1 to TRBJ2-7, with D tentatively TRBD2 (6 bases). Germline CDR1 reads SGHRS; CDR2 reads YFSETQ. V lost 3 bases and J lost 1, with 11 bases in between. The CDR3 extends over 14 amino acids. CDR3 bases: TGCGCCAGCAGCTGGGGGGACGGGTCCTACGAGCAGTACTTC. Translation gives CASSWGDGSYEQYF.